Shown below are 30 T cell receptor beta chains from a single sample sequenced in a study of T cells in Graves' hyperthyroidism and ophthalmopathy. RNA transcripts gave rise to amplified TCR beta CDR3 regions. TCR CDR3 underwent first-round RT-PCR with the HTBI primer set. Each CDR3 protein is one row after TCRdb ran MiXCR on the multiplex PCR reads. The sample contains 500,000 to 750,000 distinct CDR3 sequences, 12% to 15% of which appear only once. The specimen was blood. The receptor source for this set is a woman aged 18-29 years with Graves' ophthalmopathy.

The chain carries TRBV6-5 and TRBJ1-1; a weak D match, TRBD1 (6 bases). Germline V gene sequence: CDR1 MNHEY, CDR2 SVGAGI. V dropped 4 bases and J dropped 7 bases, with 19 bases sitting between them. This CDR3 has 15 residues. The CDR3: CASSSPGQRGSEAFF. For the CDR3, the DNA is TGTGCCAGCAGTTCTCCCGGACAGCGGGGGAGTGAAGCTTTCTTT.

The chain recombines TRBV9 with TRBJ2-2, with 13 bases that match TRBD2. Germline V CDR1 and CDR2: SGDLS, YYNGEE. With V trimmed by 3 bases and J by 4 bases, 3 bases remained unmatched. This CDR3 is built from 16 residues. The CDR3 region is CASSGTSGRATGELFF. CDR3 bases: TGTGCCAGCAGCGGAACTAGCGGGAGGGCCACCGGGGAGCTGTTTTTT.

This clonotype was found many times. V is TRBV7-8 and J is TRBJ2-5, with TRBD1 matching 7 bases. The length of the CDR3 is 14 residues. V dropped 6 bases and J dropped 2; count of bases not matched to a gene: 6. Germline V gene lookup returns CDR1 SGHVS and CDR2 FQNEAQ. The CDR3 nucleotides are TGTGCCAGCAGTAAAAGGGGGCCTCAAGAGACCCAGTACTTC. Translation: CASSKRGPQETQYF.

In its sample, this clonotype was seen many times. CDR3 sequence reads: CASFNLLNTEAFF. The CDR3 region has the DNA TGTGCCAGTTTTAACCTCCTGAACACTGAAGCTTTCTTT. V and J are TRBV6-2 or TRBV6-3 and TRBJ1-1; D call uncertain. CDR1 MNHEY and CDR2 SVGEGT come from the germline V gene. V dropped 9 bases and J dropped 0 bases, with 11 bases sitting between them. The CDR3 sequence is 13 residues long.

This clonotype occurred many times. V and J are TRBV12-3 or TRBV12-4 and TRBJ2-7; no definite D call. The CDR3 totals 15 residues. The V end lost 6 bases, the J end lost 0 bases, and 15 bases lay between the germline ends. CDR3 coding DNA: TGTGCCAGCAGCCGGTCTGGCGGTGGCTCCTACGAGCAGTACTTC. It is translated as CASSRSGGGSYEQYF.

Remarks on this clonotype: Sequence at one end of the junction differs from germline and may be a read error. The chain links TRBV3-1 to TRBJ2-2; perhaps TRBD2 as D (7 bases). Per the germline V gene, CDR1 is LGHDT and CDR2 is YNNKEL (reference sequence). CDR3 length: 15 residues. As DNA, the CDR3 is TGTACCAGCAGCCAAGGGGGGGCATCGGGCGGGGAGCTGTTTTTT. This translates into CTSSQGGASGGELFF.

The table lists this clonotype with a few counts. The chain carries TRBV9 and TRBJ2-5; D is unclear. In germline, CDR1 is SGDLS, CDR2 YYNGEE. V was clipped by 0 bases and J by 4 bases, with 7 bases between them. CDR3 size: 13 residues. Written as DNA, the CDR3 is TGTGCCAGCAGCGTAGTGGGAAGAGAGACCCAGTACTTC. Residues: CASSVVGRETQYF.

This clonotype was seen a handful of times. The chain employs TRBV19 and TRBJ2-1, with 7 bases matching TRBD2. This CDR3 region has 14 residues. Germline CDR1 is LNHDA and CDR2 is SQIVND (reference sequence). The trim removed 5 bases at V and 4 bases at J, leaving 5 bases unmatched. The CDR3 nucleotides are TGTGCCAGTAGTTCTAGCGGAGTGTACAATGAGCAGTTCTTC. Residues: CASSSSGVYNEQFF.

This clonotype was picked up many times. J is TRBJ1-2 and V is TRBV7-9; 12 nucleotides align to TRBD1. This CDR3 region has 15 residues. Germline CDR1 and CDR2: SEHNR and FQNEAQ (reference sequence). The V gene end was trimmed by 3 bases and the J gene end by 3 bases; junction bases not matched to a gene: 2. CDR3 nucleotide sequence: TGTGCCAGCAGCTTGGGACAGGGGGCTCACTATGGCTACACCTTC. This translates into CASSLGQGAHYGYTF. The whole variable domain, filled in from reference TRBV7-9 and TRBJ1-2, reads DTGVSQNPRHKITKRGQNVTFRCDPISEHNRLYWYRQTLGQGPEFLTYFQNEAQLEKSRLLSDRFSAERPKGSFSTLEIQRTEQGDSAMYLCASSLGQGAHYGYTFGSGTRLTVV.

This clonotype was picked up many times. DNA of the CDR3: TGCAGCTCTGAGGAGACTAGCGGGAGGGATACGCAGTATTTT. Its protein product is CSSEETSGRDTQYF. The chain uses TRBV29-1 and TRBJ2-3; 13 nucleotides agree with TRBD2. CDR3 length equals 14 residues. CDR1 SQVTM and CDR2 ANQGSEA come from the germline V gene. The ends lost 8 bases at V and 6 bases at J; junction bases unmatched: 8.

This clonotype came up many times. The chain employs TRBV7-2 and TRBJ2-7; 11 nucleotides agree with TRBD1. Germline loops: CDR1 SGHTA, CDR2 FQGNSA. The V gene end was trimmed by 0 bases and the J gene end by 2 bases; junction bases not matched to a gene: 6. The CDR3 is made up of 17 amino acids. The CDR3 protein is CASSLAGGGQGAYEQYF. The CDR3 coding sequence is TGTGCCAGCAGCTTAGCGGGAGGGGGACAGGGGGCCTACGAGCAGTACTTC.

This clonotype was seen only a few times. V is TRBV6-1 and J is TRBJ2-1; TRBD1 aligns across 8 bases. Germline V lookup: CDR1 MNHNS, CDR2 SASEGT. Trimming removed 6 bases from V and 3 bases from J; junction bases left unmatched: 4. The CDR3 sequence is 14 residues long. CDR3 residues: CASSRDRIYNEQFF. The CDR3 bases are TGTGCCAGCAGCCGGGACAGGATCTACAATGAGCAGTTCTTC.

This clonotype was seen ten or more times. The chain carries TRBV7-3 and TRBJ2-2; 9 nucleotides align to TRBD1. CDR1 and CDR2 (germline): SGHTA, FQGTGA. The CDR3 loop spans 17 amino acids. V lost 2 bases and J lost 3; bases outside the gene matches: 7. The CDR3 DNA reads TGTGCCAGCAGCTTAGCCTCACAGGGGGCGCACACCGGGGAGCTGTTTTTT. As protein: CASSLASQGAHTGELFF.

This clonotype was counted many times. V is TRBV18 and J is TRBJ1-5; D gene uncertain. Germline lookup yields CDR1 KGHSH and CDR2 LQKENI. This CDR3 has 16 amino acids. Deletions cut 1 base from V and 0 bases from J, with 10 bases between. Here the CDR3 reads CASSPLEGLSNQPQHF. Here the CDR3 DNA reads TGTGCCAGCTCACCACTTGAGGGTCTTAGCAATCAGCCCCAGCATTTT.

In regard to this clonotype: Given the absence of the conserved phenylalanine or tryptophan at the CDR3 end, a read error is likely. The chain has TRBV18 and TRBJ2-5, with a tentative D call TRBD1 (6 bases). From germline, CDR1 is KGHSH and CDR2 LQKENI. V was pared by 2 bases and J by 0 bases, with 13 bases between. This CDR3 contains 16 residues. The CDR3 DNA sequence: TGTGCCAGCTCACCAACCCCACAGGGCTACCAAGAGACCCAGTACTCC. Residues: CASSPTPQGYQETQYS.

This clonotype appeared many times. V and J are TRBV12-3 or TRBV12-4 and TRBJ2-5, with a possible D match to TRBD2 (5 bases). Trimming shortened V by 1 base and J by 5 bases, and 14 bases separated the two germline ends. The CDR3 is 15 amino acids. The CDR3 loop reads CASSLGALARETQYF. CDR3 DNA: TGTGCCAGCAGTTTAGGGGCTCTAGCTCGTGAGACCCAGTACTTC.

The CDR3 region has the DNA TGTGCCAGCAGCCAAGGGGAGCAGCGGGAGAGCTCCTACAATGAGCAGTTCTTC. Protein sequence: CASSQGEQRESSYNEQFF. V and J are TRBV3-1 and TRBJ2-1, with 8 nucleotides matching TRBD2. The V gene end was trimmed by 1 base and the J gene end by 0 bases; junction bases not matched to a gene: 8. Germline CDR1 reads LGHDT; CDR2 reads YNNKEL (reference sequence). The CDR3 is made up of 18 amino acids.

The chain employs TRBV3-1 and TRBJ2-3; D unclear. The length of the CDR3 is 15 residues. Trimming shortened V by 0 bases and J by 2 bases, and 9 bases separated the two germline ends. Germline lookup yields CDR1 LGHDT and CDR2 YNNKEL (reference sequence). The CDR3: CASSQDFGPTDTQYF. The CDR3 region has the DNA TGTGCCAGCAGCCAAGATTTCGGGCCCACAGATACGCAGTATTTT.

This clonotype was counted a few times. The chain couples TRBV28 to TRBJ1-4, with a possible D match to TRBD1 (5 bases). CDR3 size: 12 residues. The germline gives CDR1 MDHEN, CDR2 SYDVKM. Trimming took 7 bases from V and 5 from J, leaving 8 bases between them. The CDR3 nucleotides read TGTGCCAGCACCGGGGGGAATGAAAAACTGTTTTTT. It codes for CASTGGNEKLFF. Supplemented by reference TRBV28 and TRBJ1-4, the full variable domain reads DVKVTQSSRYLVKRTGEKVFLECVQDMDHENMFWYRQDPGLGLRLIYFSYDVKMKEKGDIPEGYSVSREKKERFSLILESASTNQTSMYLCASTGGNEKLFFGSGTQLSVL.

This clonotype showed up many times. The rearrangement links TRBV7-8 to TRBJ2-5; D is ambiguous. V lost 1 base, J lost 4 bases, and 10 bases lay in between. This CDR3 region has 14 residues. The germline CDR1 and CDR2 sequences are SGHVS and FQNEAQ. This CDR3 reads CASSLGSKPETQYF. Here the CDR3 DNA reads TGTGCCAGCAGCTTAGGGTCCAAGCCAGAGACCCAGTACTTC.

This rearrangement joins TRBV7-8 to TRBJ1-3; D is ambiguous. The germline V gene encodes CDR1 SGHVS and CDR2 FQNEAQ. The CDR3 consists of 18 residues. The V end lost 1 base, the J end lost 4 bases, and 20 bases lay between the germline ends. This chain's CDR3 is CASSLGPSRRVVGNTIYF. As DNA, the CDR3 is TGTGCCAGCAGCTTAGGGCCCTCGCGGAGGGTAGTGGGAAACACCATATATTTT.

This clonotype has ten or more counts. Here the CDR3 reads CSAQLYYNEQFF. In DNA, the CDR3 is TGCAGTGCCCAATTGTACTACAATGAGCAGTTCTTC. The J gene is TRBJ2-1, the V gene TRBV20-1; D unclear. This CDR3 spans 12 amino acids. Trimming pared 6 bases from V and 3 bases from J, leaving 9 bases between. CDR1 DFQATT and CDR2 SNEGSKA come from the germline V gene (reference sequence).

The V and J genes are TRBV7-9 and TRBJ1-5; D possibly corresponds to TRBD1 (5 bases). The CDR3 is 16 amino acids. Trimming removed 4 bases from V and 3 bases from J, with 16 bases in between. CDR1 SEHNR and CDR2 FQNEAQ come from the germline V gene (reference sequence). DNA for the CDR3: TGTGCCAGCAGCTCCGGACACGGGGAACACAATCAGCCCCAGCATTTT. This gives the protein CASSSGHGEHNQPQHF.

This clonotype was seen at least ten times. The chain couples TRBV6-1 to TRBJ2-1; D remains unclear. In germline, CDR1 is MNHNS, CDR2 SASEGT. Trimming pared 6 bases from V and 7 bases from J, leaving 10 bases between. The CDR3 runs 12 residues. This CDR3 reads CASRAFGNEQFF. The CDR3 coding sequence is TGTGCCAGCAGGGCTTTCGGTAATGAGCAGTTCTTC.

Regarding this clonotype: A much bigger clone sits one base away, suggesting this may be a read error. This chain links TRBV27 with TRBJ2-1, with 9 bases that match TRBD2. Germline V lookup: CDR1 MNHEY, CDR2 SMNVEV (reference sequence). Germline trimming cut 11 bases from V and 5 bases from J; bases unmatched to any gene: 7. The CDR3 sequence is 13 residues long. CDR3 amino acids: CAAGTSSHNEQFF. CDR3 nucleotide sequence: TGTGCCGCCGGGACTAGCTCGCACAATGAGCAGTTCTTC.

This clonotype was seen many times. The V and J genes are TRBV2 and TRBJ2-7; 7 bases are a match to TRBD2. The germline V gene encodes CDR1 SNHLY and CDR2 FYNNEI. CDR3 length: 12 amino acids. Trimming cost V 4 bases and J 6 bases; bases outside gene matches: 3. In nucleotides, the CDR3 is TGTGCCAGCAGTGGGGAGGGTCCCGAGCAGTACTTC. Translation: CASSGEGPEQYF.

The count of this clonotype is one. V gene TRBV28 combines with J gene TRBJ2-1, with 7 bases that match TRBD2. Trimming removed 6 bases from V and 2 bases from J; junction bases left unmatched: 7. CDR1 and CDR2 (germline): MDHEN, SYDVKM. CDR3 length equals 15 residues. The CDR3 region is CASSGAGEPYNEQFF. CDR3 sequence (DNA): TGTGCCAGCAGCGGGGCGGGAGAGCCCTACAATGAGCAGTTCTTC.

The table lists this clonotype with many counts. The chain couples TRBV19 to TRBJ2-5, with D tentatively TRBD1 (6 bases). This CDR3 region has 15 residues. The germline V gene has CDR1 LNHDA and CDR2 SQIVND (reference sequence). The V end was cut by 3 bases, the J end by 1 base, with 12 bases between. The CDR3 sequence: CASSIADRIQETQYF. CDR3 in DNA: TGTGCCAGTAGTATTGCCGACAGGATCCAAGAGACCCAGTACTTC.

This clonotype turned up a few times. V is TRBV18 and J is TRBJ2-7, with TRBD2 identical over 8 bases. The junction had 0 bases not matched to a gene; V was cut back by 3 bases and J by 5 bases. CDR1 and CDR2 (germline): KGHSH, LQKENI. The length of the CDR3 is 12 residues. CDR3 sequence reads: CASSPGGDEQYF. CDR3 DNA sequence: TGTGCCAGCTCACCCGGGGGGGACGAGCAGTACTTC.

This clonotype was observed many times. The chain has TRBV6-6 and TRBJ1-5; unclear D gene. Trimming took off 0 bases at V and 0 bases at J, with 12 bases between the two ends. The CDR3 sequence is 17 residues long. The germline V gene encodes CDR1 MNHNY and CDR2 SVGAGI (reference sequence). This CDR3 is CASSYSVQPVSNQPQHF. The CDR3 DNA reads as TGTGCCAGCAGTTACTCGGTCCAGCCAGTTAGCAATCAGCCCCAGCATTTT.